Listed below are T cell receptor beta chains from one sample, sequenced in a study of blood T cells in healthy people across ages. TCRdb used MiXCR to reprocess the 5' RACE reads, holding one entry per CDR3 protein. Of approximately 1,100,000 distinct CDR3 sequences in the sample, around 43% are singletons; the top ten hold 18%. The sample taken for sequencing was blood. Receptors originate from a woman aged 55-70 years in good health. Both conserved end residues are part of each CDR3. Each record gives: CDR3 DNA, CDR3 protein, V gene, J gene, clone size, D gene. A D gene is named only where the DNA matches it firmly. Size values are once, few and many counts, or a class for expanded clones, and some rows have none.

DNA: TGTGCCAGCAGTGTAACAGGGGGGACTGAAGCTTTCTTT
CDR3: CASSVTGGTEAFF
V: TRBV25-1
J: TRBJ1-1
size: -
D: TRBD1

DNA: TGCAGTGCTACCCGGACACGACAGGGAGAGACCCAGTACTTC
CDR3: CSATRTRQGETQYF
V: TRBV20-1
J: TRBJ2-5
size: -
D: TRBD1

DNA: TGTGCCAGCAGGGATACCTACAATGAGCAGTTCTTC
CDR3: CASRDTYNEQFF
V: TRBV6-1
J: TRBJ2-1
size: -
D: -

DNA: TGTGCCAGCACCTCTCTAGCGGACTACACAGATACGCAGTATTTT
CDR3: CASTSLADYTDTQYF
V: TRBV28
J: TRBJ2-3
size: once
D: TRBD2

DNA: TGTGCCAGCAGCTTACGCTTGACAGGGGAGCAGTACTTC
CDR3: CASSLRLTGEQYF
V: TRBV13
J: TRBJ2-7
size: few
D: TRBD1

DNA: TGTGCCAGCAGCAAAGGGGCAGCTCAAGAGACCCAGTACTTC
CDR3: CASSKGAAQETQYF
V: TRBV21-1
J: TRBJ2-5
size: few
D: -

DNA: TGCGCCAGCAGCAGACGGAATTTACAAGAGACCCAGTACTTC
CDR3: CASSRRNLQETQYF
V: TRBV4-1
J: TRBJ2-5
size: once
D: -

DNA: TGTGCCAGCAGCACCAAGAAAGGGGGGATCGGATGGGAAAAACTGTTTTTT
CDR3: CASSTKKGGIGWEKLFF
V: TRBV21-1
J: TRBJ1-4
size: few
D: -

DNA: TGTGCCAGCAGCAGTTACAGCGGGGGGCAATACGAGCAGTACTTC
CDR3: CASSSYSGGQYEQYF
V: TRBV7-6
J: TRBJ2-7
size: once
D: TRBD2

DNA: TGTGCCAGCAGTTCCCGACAGGGGAGGAAGGGTGGCTACACCTTC
CDR3: CASSSRQGRKGGYTF
V: TRBV2
J: TRBJ1-2
size: -
D: TRBD1

DNA: TGTGCCAGCAGAACACAGAGGAATGAGCAGTTCTTC
CDR3: CASRTQRNEQFF
V: TRBV6-5
J: TRBJ2-1
size: few
D: -

DNA: TGTGCCAGCAGTGAAAGGGTGGGCGGGGAGCTGTTTTTT
CDR3: CASSERVGGELFF
V: TRBV6-1
J: TRBJ2-2
size: -
D: -

DNA: TGTGCCAGCAGTCCGGGCAGGGGAGTCTACGAGCAGTACTTC
CDR3: CASSPGRGVYEQYF
V: TRBV27
J: TRBJ2-7
size: -
D: -

DNA: TGTGCCAGCAGCTCCGGGACAGGGGACAGTGAAGCTTTCTTT
CDR3: CASSSGTGDSEAFF
V: TRBV7-3
J: TRBJ1-1
size: -
D: TRBD1

DNA: TGTGCCAGCAGCAACACAGATACGCGGTATTTT
CDR3: CASSNTDTRYF
V: TRBV12-3/TRBV12-4
J: TRBJ2-3
size: -
D: -

DNA: TGCGCCAGCAGCCAACCGGTGGGGGGAAGAGGAGAAAAACTGTTTTTT
CDR3: CASSQPVGGRGEKLFF
V: TRBV4-1
J: TRBJ1-4
size: -
D: -

DNA: TGCAGGGGGCGGTGGTGGGACAGATCCCAAGAGACCCAGTACTTC
CDR3: CRGRWWDRSQETQYF
V: TRBV29-1
J: TRBJ2-5
size: -
D: TRBD1

DNA: TGTGCCAGCAGTTTATCGGCAGGGCCTAAGCAGTACTTC
CDR3: CASSLSAGPKQYF
V: TRBV12-3/TRBV12-4
J: TRBJ2-7
size: few
D: -

DNA: TGTGCCAGCAGCCAAGACGACAGGGGTAATGAAAAACTGTTTTTT
CDR3: CASSQDDRGNEKLFF
V: TRBV3-1
J: TRBJ1-4
size: -
D: TRBD1

DNA: TGTGCCAGCAGCGGGGACAGTTGGGTGACTTACGAGCAGTACTTC
CDR3: CASSGDSWVTYEQYF
V: TRBV11-2
J: TRBJ2-7
size: -
D: TRBD1